This T cell receptor beta chain was observed in a study of blood T cell repertoires in COVID-19. This clone occurred once. Generated by immunoSEQ multiplex PCR, the TCRdb table keeps only in-frame clones and is missing some. The sample has about 85,000 clones, approximately 89% seen once; the top ten hold roughly 2.3%. From germline, CDR1 is KGHSH and CDR2 LQKENI. The CDR3 runs 12 residues. V lost 2 bases to trimming and J lost 6 bases, with 6 bases between them. The chain has TRBV18 and TRBJ2-3; no clear D. Sequenced: peripheral blood. This clonotype was obtained from a man in his fifties with acute or convalescent COVID-19. The CDR3 sequence: CASSPNGDTQYF. In nucleotides, the CDR3 is TGTGCCAGCTCACCAAACGGGGATACGCAGTATTTT.